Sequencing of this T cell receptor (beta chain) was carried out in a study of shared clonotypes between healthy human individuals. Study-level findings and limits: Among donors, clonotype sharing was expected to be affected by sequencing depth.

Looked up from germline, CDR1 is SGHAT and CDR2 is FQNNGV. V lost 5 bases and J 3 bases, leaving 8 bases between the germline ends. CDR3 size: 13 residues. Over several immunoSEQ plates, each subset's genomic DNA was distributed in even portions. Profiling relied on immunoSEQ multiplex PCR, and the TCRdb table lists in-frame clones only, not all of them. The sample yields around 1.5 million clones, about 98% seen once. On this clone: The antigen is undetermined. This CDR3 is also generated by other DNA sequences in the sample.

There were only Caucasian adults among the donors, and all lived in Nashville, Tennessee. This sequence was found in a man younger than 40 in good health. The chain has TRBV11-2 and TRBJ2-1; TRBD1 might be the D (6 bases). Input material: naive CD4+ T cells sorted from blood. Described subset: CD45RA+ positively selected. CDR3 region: CASSLGGYNEQFF. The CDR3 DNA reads TGTGCCAGCAGCCTAGGGGGCTACAATGAGCAGTTCTTC.